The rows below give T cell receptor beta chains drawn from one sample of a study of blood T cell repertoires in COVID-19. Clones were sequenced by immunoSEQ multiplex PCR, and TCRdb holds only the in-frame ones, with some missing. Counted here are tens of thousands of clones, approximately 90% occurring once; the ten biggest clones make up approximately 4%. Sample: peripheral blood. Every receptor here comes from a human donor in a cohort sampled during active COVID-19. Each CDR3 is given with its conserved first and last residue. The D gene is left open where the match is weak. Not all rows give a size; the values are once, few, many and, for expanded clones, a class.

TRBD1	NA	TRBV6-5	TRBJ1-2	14	CAITSRTGGGGYTF	TGTGCCATCACCTCCCGGACAGGGGGCGGTGGCTACACCTTC
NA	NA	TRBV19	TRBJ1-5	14	CASSGTGSNQPQHF	TGTGCCAGTAGTGGTACGGGGAGCAATCAGCCCCAGCATTTT
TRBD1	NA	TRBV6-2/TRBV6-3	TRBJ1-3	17	CASSSRDRLKSGNTIYF	TGTGCCAGCAGTTCCAGGGACAGGTTGAAGTCTGGAAACACCATATATTTT
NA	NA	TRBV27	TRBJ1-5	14	CASSITGSNQPQHF	TGTGCCAGCAGTATCACAGGGAGCAATCAGCCCCAGCATTTT
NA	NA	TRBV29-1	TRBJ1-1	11	CSAPGATEAFF	TGCAGCGCCCCAGGGGCCACTGAAGCTTTCTTT
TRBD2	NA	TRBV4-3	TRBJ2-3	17	CASSQAPLAGPTDTQYF	TGCGCCAGCAGCCAAGCTCCGCTAGCGGGGCCCACAGATACGCAGTATTTT
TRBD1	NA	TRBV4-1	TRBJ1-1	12	CASSLGTGEAFF	TGCGCCAGCAGCCTCGGGACAGGTGAAGCTTTCTTT
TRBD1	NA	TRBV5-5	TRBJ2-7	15	CASSYWDRGNYEQYF	TGTGCCAGCAGCTACTGGGACAGGGGGAACTACGAGCAGTACTTC
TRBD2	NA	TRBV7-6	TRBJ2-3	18	CASSWGLAGGQSTDTQYF	TGTGCCAGCAGCTGGGGGCTAGCGGGGGGCCAGAGCACAGATACGCAGTATTTT
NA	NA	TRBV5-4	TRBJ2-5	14	CASSFGRTQETQYF	TGTGCCAGCAGCTTCGGGAGAACCCAAGAGACCCAGTACTTC
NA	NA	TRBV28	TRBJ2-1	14	CASSLLGSLNEQFF	TGTGCCAGCAGTCTCCTAGGATCGCTCAATGAGCAGTTCTTC
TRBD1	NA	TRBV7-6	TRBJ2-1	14	CASSSGTGTDEQFF	TGTGCCAGCAGCTCCGGGACAGGGACTGATGAGCAGTTCTTC
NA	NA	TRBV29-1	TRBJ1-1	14	CSVDGGEVETEAFF	TGCAGCGTCGATGGGGGGGAGGTAGAAACTGAAGCTTTCTTT
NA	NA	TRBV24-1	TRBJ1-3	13	CATSTSSGNTIYF	TGTGCCACCAGTACGAGCTCTGGAAACACCATATATTTT
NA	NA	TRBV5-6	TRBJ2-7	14	CASSDYRVPYEQYF	TGTGCCAGCAGCGATTACAGGGTACCCTACGAGCAGTACTTC
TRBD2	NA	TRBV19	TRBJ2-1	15	CASRTGTSAVNEQFF	TGTGCCAGTAGGACCGGGACTAGCGCAGTCAATGAGCAGTTCTTC
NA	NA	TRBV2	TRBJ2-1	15	CASSDELAPRYEQFF	TGTGCCAGCAGTGACGAACTAGCCCCTAGATATGAGCAGTTCTTC
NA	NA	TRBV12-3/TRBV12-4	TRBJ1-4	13	CASSPMVLGKLFF	TGTGCCAGCAGTCCTATGGTCCTTGGAAAACTGTTTTTT
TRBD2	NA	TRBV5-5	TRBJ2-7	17	CASSTTLGGLAVDEQYF	TGTGCCAGCAGCACCACCCTCGGGGGACTAGCGGTGGACGAGCAGTACTTC
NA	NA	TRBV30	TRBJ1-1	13	CAWSDGGGTEAFF	TGTGCCTGGAGTGACGGGGGGGGGACTGAAGCTTTCTTT
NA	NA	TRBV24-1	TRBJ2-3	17	CATSDLFVGHSTDTQYF	TGTGCCACCAGTGATTTGTTCGTAGGACACTCCACAGATACGCAGTATTTT
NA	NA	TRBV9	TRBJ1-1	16	CASKRGGPGSHTEAFF	TGTGCCAGCAAAAGGGGGGGGCCGGGTTCCCACACTGAAGCTTTCTTT
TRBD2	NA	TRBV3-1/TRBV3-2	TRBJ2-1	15	CASSQPSGAGNEQFF	TGTGCCAGCAGCCAACCTAGCGGGGCAGGGAATGAGCAGTTCTTC
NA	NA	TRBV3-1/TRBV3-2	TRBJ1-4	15	CASSQGPGSSEKLFF	TGTGCCAGCAGCCAAGGTCCAGGGTCCAGTGAAAAACTGTTTTTT
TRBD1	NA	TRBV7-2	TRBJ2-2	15	CASRTGTGLAGELFF	TGTGCCAGCAGGACGGGGACAGGGTTGGCCGGGGAGCTGTTTTTT
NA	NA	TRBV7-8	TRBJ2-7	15	CASSLEYRSSYEQYF	TGTGCCAGCAGCTTAGAGTACAGAAGCTCCTACGAGCAGTACTTC
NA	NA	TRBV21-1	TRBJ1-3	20	CASSKRPPSGQGDNGNTIYF	TGTGCCAGCAGCAAAAGGCCCCCCTCTGGACAGGGGGATAACGGTAACACCATATATTTT
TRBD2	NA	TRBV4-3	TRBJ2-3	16	CASSAGTSGNTDTQYF	TGCGCCAGCAGCGCCGGGACTAGCGGTAACACAGATACGCAGTATTTT
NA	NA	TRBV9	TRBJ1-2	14	CASSARQDHYGYTF	TGTGCCAGCAGCGCCCGACAGGACCACTATGGCTACACCTTC
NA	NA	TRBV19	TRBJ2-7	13	CASSIRQTYEQYF	TGTGCCAGTAGTATCCGACAGACCTACGAGCAGTACTTC
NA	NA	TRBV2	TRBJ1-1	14	CASMYRGLNTEAFF	TGTGCCAGCATGTATCGGGGTTTGAACACTGAAGCTTTCTTT
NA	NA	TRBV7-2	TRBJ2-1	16	CASSPISREYRNEQFF	TGTGCCAGCAGCCCCATTAGTAGGGAGTATCGGAATGAGCAGTTCTTC
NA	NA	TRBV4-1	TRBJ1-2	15	CASSFRQDPNYGYTF	TGCGCCAGCAGCTTCCGACAGGACCCAAACTATGGCTACACCTTC
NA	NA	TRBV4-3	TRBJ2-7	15	CASSRGLAPGYEQYF	TGCGCCAGCAGCCGCGGACTTGCCCCGGGGTACGAGCAGTACTTC
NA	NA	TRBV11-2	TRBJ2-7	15	CASSPFRVSSYEQYF	TGTGCCAGCAGCCCTTTCAGGGTGAGCTCCTACGAGCAGTACTTC
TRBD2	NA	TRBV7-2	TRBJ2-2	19	CASSPEDVGGERRNGELFF	TGTGCCAGCAGCCCCGAGGACGTCGGGGGGGAGAGGCGTAACGGGGAGCTGTTTTTT
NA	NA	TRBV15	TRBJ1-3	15	CATSRGGGPGNTIYF	TGTGCCACCAGCAGAGGGGGAGGCCCTGGAAACACCATATATTTT
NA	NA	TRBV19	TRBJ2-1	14	CASSGGAVRNEQFF	TGTGCCAGTAGTGGGGGGGCTGTTCGCAATGAGCAGTTCTTC
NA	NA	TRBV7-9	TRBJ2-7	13	CASSSRFSAEQYF	TGTGCCAGCAGCTCGAGGTTTAGTGCCGAGCAGTACTTC
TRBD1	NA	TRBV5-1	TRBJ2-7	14	CASSRQGIENEQYF	TGCGCCAGCAGCAGACAGGGCATAGAAAACGAGCAGTACTTC
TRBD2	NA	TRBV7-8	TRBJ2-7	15	CASSSRTSGVPEQYF	TGTGCCAGCAGCAGCCGGACTAGCGGGGTCCCCGAGCAGTACTTC
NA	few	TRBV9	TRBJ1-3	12	CASSVSGNTIYF	TGTGCCAGCAGCGTATCAGGAAACACCATATATTTT
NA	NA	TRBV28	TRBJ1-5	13	CASSLQGRQPQHF	TGTGCCAGCAGTTTACAGGGGCGACAGCCCCAGCATTTT
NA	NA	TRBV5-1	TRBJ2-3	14	CASSFPGSTDTQYF	TGCGCCAGCAGCTTTCCGGGGAGCACAGATACGCAGTATTTT
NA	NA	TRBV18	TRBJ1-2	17	CASSPGPGEESNYGYTF	TGTGCCAGCTCACCAGGTCCCGGGGAGGAATCGAACTATGGCTACACCTTC
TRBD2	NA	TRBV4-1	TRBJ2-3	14	CASSQGGTRDTQYF	TGCGCCAGCAGCCAGGGGGGGACCCGAGATACGCAGTATTTT
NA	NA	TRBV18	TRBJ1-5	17	CASSPLAHTSLVQPQHF	TGTGCCAGCTCACCACTAGCCCACACCTCCCTGGTGCAGCCCCAGCATTTT
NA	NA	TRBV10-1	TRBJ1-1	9	CASSGMAFF	TGCGCCAGCAGTGGTATGGCTTTCTTT